This is a list of T cell receptor beta chains from one sample in a study of blood T cells in healthy people across ages. TCRdb processed the 5' RACE reads anew with MiXCR; each CDR3 protein has one entry. The table shows approximately 1.5 million distinct CDR3 sequences, with about 45% occurring only once. Specimen: blood. These receptors came from a young woman in good health. CDR3s include the opening cysteine and the closing phenylalanine or tryptophan. D genes are given only for firm matches. The size field is filled for only some rows; it gives once, few, many or a size class.

V	D	size	J	DNA	CDR3
TRBV10-3	TRBD1	few	TRBJ2-3	TGTGCCATCAGTGGGGGACAGGGAAGCCCAGATACGCAGTATTTT	CAISGGQGSPDTQYF
TRBV7-2	TRBD2	.	TRBJ2-7	TGTGCCAGCAGTTCTAGCGGGAGTCGATTCTACGAGCAGTACTTC	CASSSSGSRFYEQYF
TRBV7-2	.	few	TRBJ2-3	TGTGCCAGCAGCCCAAATCTTGCACGGAGCACAGATACGCAGTATTTT	CASSPNLARSTDTQYF
TRBV7-9	.	.	TRBJ2-1	TGTGCCAGCAGGGATCGTTCTCCCAACAATGAGCAGTTCTTC	CASRDRSPNNEQFF
TRBV27	TRBD2	few	TRBJ2-4	TGTGCCAGCAGTTCCCTAGCGGGAGAGGCCAAAAACATTCAGTACTTC	CASSSLAGEAKNIQYF
TRBV5-6	TRBD1	.	TRBJ2-1	TGTGCCAGCAGCTGGGGACAGGGTTGGGAGCAGTTCTTC	CASSWGQGWEQFF
TRBV11-2	TRBD1	.	TRBJ1-6	TGTGCCAGCAGCATTGGACAGGGGGCTAGGTCCTATAATTCACCCCTCCACTTT	CASSIGQGARSYNSPLHF
TRBV25-1	.	many	TRBJ2-5	TGTGCCAGCAGTGTCGGGACAATCGGGGCAGAGACCCAGTACTTC	CASSVGTIGAETQYF
TRBV7-3	.	.	TRBJ1-2	TGTGCCAGCAGCTCTATGAGGGGAGCGGGCTACACCTTC	CASSSMRGAGYTF
TRBV7-9	.	.	TRBJ2-5	TGTGCCAGCAGCTTATCGCTTCGGCGCATAGAAGTTTCCCAAGAGACCCAGTACTTC	CASSLSLRRIEVSQETQYF
TRBV9	.	.	TRBJ2-7	TGTGTCAGCAGTGTAGAACCAGGAAACTCCTACGAGCAGTACTTC	CVSSVEPGNSYEQYF
TRBV9	.	few	TRBJ1-2	TGTGCCAGCAGCGTAGAAGTAGACGACAAGACCTTTAACTATGGCTACACCTTC	CASSVEVDDKTFNYGYTF
TRBV12-3/TRBV12-4	TRBD1	few	TRBJ2-7	TGTGCCAGCAGTGACAGGGTCTACGAGCAGTACTTC	CASSDRVYEQYF
TRBV20-1	TRBD2	few	TRBJ2-1	TGCAGTGCTGATAGGATGAAACTAGCGGGAGTCGGGGGTGAGCAGTTCTTC	CSADRMKLAGVGGEQFF
TRBV28	TRBD1	few	TRBJ1-5	TGTGCCAGCAGTTTGGGGACAGGGAATTGGTGGAATCAGCCCCAGCATTTT	CASSLGTGNWWNQPQHF
TRBV7-9	.	.	TRBJ2-7	TGTGCCAGCAGCTTACCCCTCGGACACTCCTACAATGAGCAGTACTTC	CASSLPLGHSYNEQYF
TRBV4-1	.	.	TRBJ1-1	TGCGCCAGCAGCCAAGTAGGACAGCAACGGAACACTGAAGCTTTCTTT	CASSQVGQQRNTEAFF
TRBV29-1	.	few	TRBJ1-4	TGCAGCGTTCAGGGAAGTCAGGCTAATGAAAAACTGTTTTTT	CSVQGSQANEKLFF
TRBV7-8	TRBD2	.	TRBJ2-3	TGTGCCAGCAGCTTTCGGCCGGGACTAGCGGGAGATACAGATACGCAGTATTTT	CASSFRPGLAGDTDTQYF
TRBV24-1	.	.	TRBJ2-7	TGTGCCACCAGTGATTTGCGATGGATTGGCCAGGCGGACTCGCCCTACGAGCAGTACTTC	CATSDLRWIGQADSPYEQYF
TRBV15	.	few	TRBJ2-1	TGTGCCACCAGCCTTCCCGGGCCACACAATGAGCAGTTCTTC	CATSLPGPHNEQFF
TRBV6-5	TRBD1	few	TRBJ1-6	TGTGCCAGCAGACCAGGGGGTAATTCACCCCTCCACTTT	CASRPGGNSPLHF
TRBV6-1	.	.	TRBJ2-7	TGTGCCAGTAACGAACGGGTCCTTTCCTCCTACGAGCAGTACTTC	CASNERVLSSYEQYF
TRBV2	TRBD2	.	TRBJ2-7	TGTGCCCGCATGGTCGGGGGGGCGGGCTACGAGCAGTACTTC	CARMVGGAGYEQYF
TRBV12-3/TRBV12-4	TRBD1	.	TRBJ2-7	TGTGCCAGCAGTCCTCAATGGGACAGAAGCTCCTACGAGCAGTACTTC	CASSPQWDRSSYEQYF
TRBV7-9	.	few	TRBJ1-2	TGTGCCAGCAGCTTAGACCTGGGACGAGAAGCTAACTATGGCTACACCTTC	CASSLDLGREANYGYTF
TRBV7-9	.	once	TRBJ2-3	TGTGCCAGCAACTCCCCCCTAGCTGGGGATACGCAGTATTTT	CASNSPLAGDTQYF
TRBV19	TRBD1	few	TRBJ2-7	TGTGCCAGTAGTATCGGACAGGGACCGACCTACGAGCAGTACTTC	CASSIGQGPTYEQYF
TRBV29-1	.	.	TRBJ2-5	TGCAGCGTGGACCCCCAGAGGAAAGAGACCCAGTACTTC	CSVDPQRKETQYF
TRBV25-1	.	few	TRBJ2-7	TGTGCCAGCAGTCCCCTGGGAGGGGGAAAGCAGTACTTC	CASSPLGGGKQYF